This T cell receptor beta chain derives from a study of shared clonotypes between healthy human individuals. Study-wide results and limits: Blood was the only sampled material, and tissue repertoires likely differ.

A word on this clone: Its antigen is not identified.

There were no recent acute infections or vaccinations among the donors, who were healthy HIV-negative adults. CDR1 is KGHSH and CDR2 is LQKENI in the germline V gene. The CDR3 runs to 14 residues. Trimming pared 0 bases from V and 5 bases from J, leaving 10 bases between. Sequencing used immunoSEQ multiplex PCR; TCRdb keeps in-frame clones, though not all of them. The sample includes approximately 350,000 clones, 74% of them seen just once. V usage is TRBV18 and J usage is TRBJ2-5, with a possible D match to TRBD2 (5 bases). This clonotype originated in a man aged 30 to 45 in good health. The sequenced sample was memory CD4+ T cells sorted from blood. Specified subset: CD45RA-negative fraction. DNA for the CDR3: TGTGCCAGCTCACCACCAGGCCGCGGGGAGACCCAGTACTTC. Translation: CASSPPGRGETQYF.